This T cell receptor (beta chain) was documented in a study of T cells in Graves' hyperthyroidism and ophthalmopathy (dated by TCRdb to between 2018 and 2020). Regarding the complete study: Peripheral blood samples were taken at initial diagnosis, before any treatment was given. To identify TCR V-J signatures that set the groups apart, the researchers used a discovery cohort of about a hundred patients, made up of under 45 with Graves' ophthalmopathy and some 58 with stable Graves' hyperthyroidism. Prospective prediction of ophthalmopathy was tested in an independent validation cohort consisting of fewer than 20 hyperthyroidism patients and around 16 patients who later progressed to ophthalmopathy. The 85 to 100 discovery patients were divided at random into training and test sets in a 7:3 ratio. In addition, the study compared T-cell repertoires in thyroid tissue and in blood from several Graves' hyperthyroidism patients. After sampling, hyperthyroidism patients received methimazole starting at 30 mg daily, and ophthalmopathy patients received high-dose intravenous methylprednisolone. TCR Vbeta CDR3 sequencing of 120 to 150 peripheral blood samples (around 45 ophthalmopathy, 75 to 80 hyperthyroidism and roughly 17 progressor patients) is reported in the paper. Results and caveats for the whole study, not just this receptor: Ophthalmopathy was separated from stable hyperthyroidism by a 13 V-J signature model, with roughly 88% sensitivity and around 81% specificity obtained in cross-validation and 80%/75% obtained in testing. During validation, the model predicted progression to ophthalmopathy a median of roughly 7.1 months ahead of onset, with almost 71% sensitivity and roughly 72% specificity. Most expanded thyroid clonotypes (frequency above 0.001) were also detected in blood, suggesting blood repertoires may reflect thyroid immune responses. Sample size was not statistically predetermined, and blinding of investigators to group allocation was not performed.

Trimming costs V 3 bases and J 6 bases, and their ends lie 11 bases apart. The cysteine opens and the phenylalanine closes a CDR3 of 13 amino acids. CDR3 DNA only is kept here, 39 bases in frame from base 1. The TCR beta CDR3 regions were amplified from RNA transcripts. The TCR CDR3 was subjected to a first round of RT-PCR using the HTBI primer set and the Qiagen OneStep RT-PCR kit. Libraries were constructed in a second round of multiplex PCR, after which size selection and purification were performed. Libraries were sequenced paired-end with 100 bp reads on an Illumina HiSeq2000. Per the source publication's procedure: SOAPnuke was used to process the raw data, removing reads that contained adapters or uncalled bases, had a mean Phred below 15, or lacked an exact match to the constant primer or identifier. High-quality paired reads were merged using COPE v1.2.5, and each unique nucleotide sequence was defined as a clonotype. MiTCR v1.1 was used to align clonotypes to the IMGT TRBV, TRBD and TRBJ reference segments. Only V-J combinations with frequency above 0.0001, covering about 99% of repertoires, were analysed. The TCS score was defined as the ratio of F50 (clonal expansion) to E x V (chaos), calculated using BLOSUM62-based TCRdist between CDR3 peptides within each V-J. Welch's t-statistics and random forest reduced around 550 V-J features to about 13, which were used in a naive Bayes classifier (R e1071). Clones were called with MiXCR by TCRdb after fastp trimmed the public reads at Q25, and only in-frame beta chains were retained. Every distinct CDR3 protein forms one entry, paired with its most common genes and DNA. It is TCRdb's table, rather than the study itself, that gives the V and J calls and clone size. Across this sample there are about 270,000 distinct CDR3 sequences, with about 25% seen only once. The top ten constitute about a third of the sample.

To note about this clonotype: No antigen is known for it. No base quality information exists; no much larger clone differs at one position.

Ophthalmopathy patients had moderately to severely active disease, with a Clinical Activity Score of 3 or more, a NOSPECS grade of 4 or more, and a disease duration of less than 3 months. Any patient with an uncontrolled infection, another autoimmune disease, pregnancy or lactation was excluded. Diagnoses were based on clinical symptoms, serum thyroxine and TRAb, thyroid ultrasound and orbital computed tomography. Ficoll-Paque density gradient centrifugation was used to isolate PBMCs from approximately 10 ml of fresh peripheral blood. Total RNA was extracted with Trizol reagent, and quality was checked on an Agilent 2100 Bioanalyzer.

Here the chain combines TRBV12-3 or TRBV12-4 and TRBJ1-2; the D gene remains uncertain. What was sequenced was blood. The receptor comes from a woman between 40 and 50 years old with Graves' ophthalmopathy. For the CDR3, the sequence is CASSFGLADGYTF. Read as DNA, the sequence is TGTGCCAGCAGTTTCGGGCTAGCAGATGGCTACACCTTC.